This T cell receptor (beta chain) was found in a study of T cell responses to AZD1222 COVID-19 vaccine. Libraries were prepared by immunoSEQ multiplex PCR; TCRdb keeps only in-frame clonotypes and omits some of them. Of 170,000 or so clones listed, about nine tenths are singletons. CDR1 is LGHDT and CDR2 is YNNKEL in the germline V gene (reference sequence). The CDR3 contains 15 residues. V was cut by 7 bases and J by 9 bases, with 22 bases left in between. Study-wide results and limits: Repertoire collection took place solely once the T cell response had peaked.

Concerning this clone itself: Its antigen is unknown.

J is TRBJ2-1 and V is TRBV3-1 (or the pseudogene TRBV3-2); TRBD2 is a possible D gene (6 bases). The TCR originated in an adult in good health. This specimen consisted of peripheral blood, obtained on day 0 of AZD1222 vaccination. CDR3 nucleotides: TGTGCCAGCACCCCCGGGGGTCTGCGGGGCAGTGAGCAGTTCTTC. Its translation: CASTPGGLRGSEQFF.